The text below deals with one TCR beta chain. This entry belongs to a study of cytomegalovirus exposure and HLA in healthy donors. Study in general: T cells numbering about 179 million yielded some 100 million unique TCR beta sequences in an earlier analysis.

Primers for the PCR totalled 60 Vbeta and 13 Jbeta. Here immunoSEQ multiplex PCR was the method, and the copy in TCRdb shows in-frame clones only, minus some. Of approximately 160,000 clones detected, around 83% appear once; the ten largest clones hold approximately 4%. CDR3 size: 12 residues. Germline V gives CDR1 SEHNR, CDR2 FQNEAQ (reference sequence). V shed 5 bases and J shed 4 bases, with 6 bases lying between them. The clonotype originates from a man aged 50 to 60 in good health and CMV-seropositive. Sequencing was carried out using PBMCs. The chain recombines TRBV7-9 with TRBJ2-1; no clear D gene. As DNA, the CDR3 is TGTGCCAGCAGCATTCTATACAATGAGCAGTTCTTC. Its translation is CASSILYNEQFF.